The 25 T cell receptor beta chains below all came from one sample that was sequenced in a study of T cell responses to AZD1222 COVID-19 vaccine. The method was immunoSEQ multiplex PCR; TCRdb's version includes in-frame clones alone and lacks a portion of them. This table has roughly 100,000 clones, approximately 90% appearing once. The sequenced sample was peripheral blood, obtained on day 0 of AZD1222 vaccination. These receptors came from an adult in good health.

This chain links TRBV6-2 or TRBV6-3 with TRBJ2-7, with D perhaps assigned TRBD1 or TRBD2 (5 bases each). From germline, CDR1 is MNHEY and CDR2 SVGEGT. V was clipped by 0 bases and J by 2 bases, with 8 bases between them. This CDR3 has 14 amino acids. DNA of the CDR3: TGTGCCAGCAGTTACTCGTGGGGGACCTACGAGCAGTACTTC. Protein product: CASSYSWGTYEQYF.

A single count supports this clone. This chain uses TRBV10-2 with TRBJ2-4; no definite D call. Between the trimmed V and J ends, which lost 2 bases and 4 bases, there was a span of 9 bases. Germline CDR1 is WSHSY and CDR2 is SAAADI. There are 14 residues in the CDR3. CDR3 protein: CASSEGQAKNIQYF. The CDR3 DNA is TGCGCCAGCAGTGAGGGCCAGGCGAAAAACATTCAGTACTTC.

J is TRBJ1-3 and V is TRBV7-9, with TRBD1 as a possible D gene (5 bases). From germline, CDR1 is SEHNR and CDR2 FQNEAQ (reference sequence). V shed 3 bases and J shed 3 bases, with 15 bases lying between them. The CDR3 has 16 residues. The CDR3 nucleotides are TGTGCCAGCAGCTTTCCCTTTGGAGGGGTTGGAAACACCATATATTTT. Translated: CASSFPFGGVGNTIYF.

The chain carries TRBV7-2 and TRBJ1-5; no definite D call. V was clipped by 5 bases and J by 7 bases, with 12 bases between them. Germline V CDR1 and CDR2: SGHTA, FQGNSA. CDR3 size: 13 residues. The CDR3 is CASSGIGGQPQHF. Written as DNA, the CDR3 is TGTGCCAGCAGCGGAATAGGTGGGCAGCCCCAGCATTTT.

J is TRBJ1-4 and V is TRBV2; 9 bases agree with TRBD1. The V and J ends lost 5 bases and 4 bases, in that order; junction bases with no gene match: 11. Germline V gene data show CDR1 as SNHLY and CDR2 as FYNNEI. The CDR3 consists of 17 residues. This chain's CDR3 is CASSRLQGASGNEKLFF. CDR3 sequence (DNA): TGTGCCAGCAGTCGATTACAGGGGGCGTCCGGTAATGAAAAACTGTTTTTT. Looking up the rest from reference TRBV2 and TRBJ1-4 gives the full variable domain: EPEVTQTPSHQVTQMGQEVILRCVPISNHLYFYWYRQILGQKVEFLVSFYNNEISEKSEIFDDQFSVERPDGSNFTLKIRSTKLEDSAMYFCASSRLQGASGNEKLFFGSGTQLSVL.

The chain is built from TRBV6-5 and TRBJ1-6; D is ambiguous. The length of the CDR3 is 12 residues. Deletions cut 6 bases from V and 10 bases from J, with 10 bases between. Germline loops: CDR1 MNHEY, CDR2 SVGAGI. The CDR3 reads CASSGVGSPLHF. The DNA for the CDR3 is TGTGCCAGCAGCGGGGTCGGCTCACCCCTCCACTTT.

This rearrangement joins TRBV9 to TRBJ2-2, with D perhaps matching TRBD2 (6 bases). Trimming shortened V by 2 bases and J by 4 bases, and 9 bases separated the two germline ends. The CDR3 covers 14 residues. The V gene's germline CDR1 is SGDLS and CDR2 YYNGEE. The CDR3 DNA reads as TGTGCCAGCAGCGTCGGGACTGCCACCGGGGAGCTGTTTTTT. This codes for CASSVGTATGELFF.

V is TRBV28 and J is TRBJ1-6; D is perhaps TRBD1 (5 bases). Per germline, CDR1 MDHEN and CDR2 SYDVKM. This CDR3 has 14 residues. V lost 7 bases and J lost 7, with 14 bases in between. The DNA of the CDR3 is TGTGCCAGCAATTCCGGGACGGGAAATTCACCCCTCCACTTT. This gives the protein CASNSGTGNSPLHF. Full variable domain (rest looked up from reference TRBV28 and TRBJ1-6): DVKVTQSSRYLVKRTGEKVFLECVQDMDHENMFWYRQDPGLGLRLIYFSYDVKMKEKGDIPEGYSVSREKKERFSLILESASTNQTSMYLCASNSGTGNSPLHFGNGTRLTVT.

V and J are TRBV7-9 and TRBJ2-7; unclear D gene. CDR1 is SEHNR and CDR2 is FQNEAQ in the germline V gene (reference sequence). The V gene lost 0 bases and the J gene lost 5 bases, with 8 bases spanning the gap. The CDR3 extends over 13 amino acids. The CDR3 is CASSLARNHEQYF. CDR3 coding DNA: TGTGCCAGCAGCTTAGCGCGGAATCACGAGCAGTACTTC.

V is TRBV15 and J is TRBJ1-3; D might be TRBD1 (6 bases). Per the germline V gene, CDR1 is LNHNV and CDR2 is YYDKDF (reference sequence). V lost 8 bases, J lost 4 bases, and 15 bases lay in between. This CDR3 comprises 14 residues. The CDR3 spells CATRPGAPGNTIYF. CDR3 coding DNA: TGTGCCACCCGACCAGGGGCTCCAGGAAACACCATATATTTT.

The chain links TRBV7-9 to TRBJ1-6; D is ambiguous. The CDR3 is 14 amino acids. The germline gives CDR1 SEHNR, CDR2 FQNEAQ (reference sequence). V was cut by 0 bases and J by 9 bases, with 9 bases left in between. The CDR3 sequence: CASSLASFGSPLHF. The CDR3 DNA sequence: TGTGCCAGCAGCTTAGCGTCTTTTGGTTCACCCCTCCACTTT.

This chain connects TRBV28 to TRBJ1-6, with 7 bases identical to TRBD1. The CDR3 has 17 amino acids. Germline V gene sequence: CDR1 MDHEN, CDR2 SYDVKM. V gave up 4 bases and J gave up 7 bases; unmatched junction bases: 13. The CDR3 DNA follows: TGTGCCAGCAGTTCTCCTACAGGGGTTCGGTCGAATTCACCCCTCCACTTT. Translation gives CASSSPTGVRSNSPLHF.

V is TRBV28 and J is TRBJ2-1; the D is unclear. The CDR3 consists of 16 residues. In germline, CDR1 is MDHEN, CDR2 SYDVKM. Trimming shortened V by 1 base and J by 0 bases, and 10 bases separated the two germline ends. CDR3 amino acids: CASSLFTSSSYNEQFF. The CDR3 DNA reads TGTGCCAGCAGTTTATTCACTTCGAGCTCCTACAATGAGCAGTTCTTC.

The chain couples TRBV4-1 to TRBJ2-1; weak D call: TRBD2 (6 bases). Trimming removed 1 base at V and 4 bases at J, with 11 bases between. Per germline, CDR1 MGHRA and CDR2 YSYEKL. The CDR3 loop spans 15 amino acids. The CDR3 region is CASSQVPGVYNEQFF. The CDR3 DNA sequence: TGCGCCAGCAGCCAAGTGCCGGGGGTATACAATGAGCAGTTCTTC.

V is TRBV2 and J is TRBJ1-2; TRBD1 matches at 7 bases. Germline values: CDR1 SNHLY, CDR2 FYNNEI. CDR3 length: 15 residues. The trim removed 3 bases at V and 4 bases at J, leaving 8 bases unmatched. The CDR3 DNA reads as TGTGCCAGCAGTGATATAGGGACAGTGCTCTATGGCTACACCTTC. This gives the protein CASSDIGTVLYGYTF.

This chain connects TRBV4-1 to TRBJ2-7; 10 bases fit TRBD2. CDR1 MGHRA and CDR2 YSYEKL come from the germline V gene. The CDR3 contains 16 residues. The J segment lost 2 bases and the V segment lost 4 bases, leaving 8 bases of the junction unmatched. CDR3 DNA: TGCGCCAGCAGCCCCGGGACTAGCGCTAACGCCTACGAGCAGTACTTC. Its protein is CASSPGTSANAYEQYF.

Here the CDR3 reads CSVGRGDGYTF. The CDR3 DNA follows: TGCAGCGTAGGCAGGGGAGATGGCTACACCTTC. The rearrangement uses TRBV29-1 and TRBJ1-2; possibly TRBD1 for D (6 bases). In germline, CDR1 is SQVTM, CDR2 ANQGSEA. This CDR3 is 11 amino acids long. Trimming took off 6 bases at V and 6 bases at J, with 11 bases between the two ends.

This sequence joins TRBV7-7 and TRBJ2-3; D remains unclear. The CDR3 totals 13 residues. The germline V gene has CDR1 SSHAT and CDR2 FNYEAQ (reference sequence). The V and J ends lost 4 bases and 6 bases respectively, with 11 bases between them. The CDR3 here is CASSSILGDTQYF. Written as DNA, the CDR3 is TGTGCCAGCAGCTCCATCTTGGGGGATACGCAGTATTTT.

V gene TRBV30 combines with J gene TRBJ1-1, with D possibly TRBD1 on 6 matching bases. The V end lost 3 bases, the J end lost 2 bases, and 13 bases lay between the germline ends. CDR1 and CDR2 from the germline V gene are GTSNPN and SVGIG (reference sequence). The length of the CDR3 is 14 residues. The CDR3 sequence is CAWRRAGANTEAFF. CDR3 in DNA: TGTGCCTGGAGACGGGCGGGGGCCAACACTGAAGCTTTCTTT.

V is TRBV19 and J is TRBJ1-4; a possible D gene is TRBD1 (6 bases). CDR3 length equals 14 residues. Germline values: CDR1 LNHDA, CDR2 SQIVND (reference sequence). Trimming left V 2 bases short and J 3 bases short, with 7 bases between. As DNA, the CDR3 is TGTGCCAGTAGTATACAGGGGCCTAATGAAAAACTGTTTTTT. Protein: CASSIQGPNEKLFF.

The chain recombines TRBV29-1 with TRBJ2-6; no firm D call. CDR1 is SQVTM and CDR2 is ANQGSEA in the germline V gene. This CDR3 spans 13 amino acids. V lost 7 bases to trimming and J lost 0 bases, with 7 bases between them. The CDR3 here is CSGLLSGANVLTF. The DNA of the CDR3 is TGCAGCGGCTTACTCTCTGGGGCCAACGTCCTGACTTTC.

This clone was counted only a few times. The rearrangement joins TRBV15 to TRBJ2-1, with D perhaps TRBD2 (7 bases). V was clipped by 0 bases and J by 8 bases, with 20 bases between them. The CDR3 has 17 amino acids. CDR1 LNHNV and CDR2 YYDKDF come from the germline V gene (reference sequence). CDR3 protein: CATSRDAGALGRYEQFF. In DNA form, the CDR3 reads TGTGCCACCAGCAGAGATGCGGGGGCCTTAGGTCGATATGAGCAGTTCTTC.

The rearrangement links TRBV9 to TRBJ2-5; 8 positions agree with TRBD1. This CDR3 comprises 13 residues. V lost 7 bases and J lost 5; bases outside the gene matches: 7. The V gene's germline CDR1 is SGDLS and CDR2 YYNGEE. CDR3 in amino acids: CASQRTGTETQYF. The DNA for the CDR3 is TGTGCCAGCCAAAGGACAGGGACCGAGACCCAGTACTTC.

The CDR3 region has the DNA TGCGGTTCTAGCGGGATCCTCATCACAGATACGCAGTATTTT. This sequence encodes CGSSGILITDTQYF. The V call is TRBV29-1, the J call TRBJ2-3; 9 positions match TRBD2. The CDR3 totals 14 residues. In germline, CDR1 is SQVTM, CDR2 ANQGSEA.

This clone occurred once. J is TRBJ2-3 and V is TRBV5-4, with D possibly being TRBD2 (6 bases). V was pared by 4 bases and J by 1 base, with 16 bases between. The CDR3 is 16 residues long. The germline CDR1 and CDR2 sequences are SGHNT and YYREEE (reference sequence). CDR3 nucleotide sequence: TGTGCCAGCAGCGCCCCCGGGAGAGGGGGCACAGATACGCAGTATTTT. Translated: CASSAPGRGGTDTQYF.